These 8 T cell receptor beta chains originate from one sample sequenced in a study of beta chain features in type 1 diabetes. Study-wide results and caveats: Type 1 diabetes patients showed a moderate but significant shortening of TCRB CDR3s in all four CD4+ subsets.

The entirety of the isolated RNA underwent reverse transcription, so expressed TCRB transcripts were sequenced. Profiling relied on immunoSEQ multiplex PCR, and the TCRdb table lists in-frame clones only, not all of them. The sample yields 120,000 or so clones, around 16% seen once. Their specific antigens are unknown. The source material was central memory CD4+ T cells from blood. These TCRs come from a man aged 18 to 30 with type 1 diabetes.

This chain links TRBV5-4 with TRBJ2-1; D gene unclear. The germline gives CDR1 SGHNT, CDR2 YYREEE (reference sequence). This CDR3 has 13 amino acids. V was clipped by 7 bases and J by 6 bases, with 14 bases between them. Written as DNA, the CDR3 is TGTGCCAGCTCTCCCGGGTGGGGCAATGAGCAGTTCTTC. Amino acid sequence: CASSPGWGNEQFF.

The V gene is TRBV6-5, the J gene TRBJ1-1; D is ambiguous. The CDR3 extends over 13 amino acids. V was pared by 5 bases and J by 5 bases, with 12 bases between. Looked up from germline, CDR1 is MNHEY and CDR2 is SVGAGI. CDR3 DNA: TGTGCCAGCAGTCTCGTCGGGTGGACTGAAGCTTTCTTT. This codes for CASSLVGWTEAFF.

This clone was observed a few times. The junction departs from the called germline gene at one end, perhaps through a read error. This rearrangement joins TRBV6-5 to TRBJ2-5, with D unresolved. CDR1 and CDR2 (germline): MNHEY, SVGAGI. This CDR3 comprises 14 residues. CDR3 sequence reads: CAISGEFQGETQYF. The DNA for the CDR3 is TGTGCCATCAGTGGGGAATTTCAAGGAGAGACCCAGTACTTC.

Regarding this clone: The identical CDR3 is also encoded by other nucleotide sequences in the sample. The chain links TRBV29-1 to TRBJ2-5; the D is unclear. Germline-derived CDR1 and CDR2 are SQVTM and ANQGSEA. The V gene lost 4 bases and the J gene lost 2 bases, with 2 bases spanning the gap. This CDR3 is 10 amino acids long. The DNA for the CDR3 is TGCAGCGTTGGGCAAGAGACCCAGTACTTC. This gives the protein CSVGQETQYF. The variable domain in full, completed from reference TRBV29-1 and TRBJ2-5, reads SAVISQKPSRDICQRGTSLTIQCQVDSQVTMMFWYRQQPGQSLTLIATANQGSEATYESGFVIDKFPISRPNLTFSTLTVSNMSPEDSSIYLCSVGQETQYFGPGTRLLVL.

The chain has TRBV30 and TRBJ1-5; D remains ambiguous. In germline, CDR1 is GTSNPN, CDR2 SVGIG (reference sequence). The CDR3 has 12 amino acids. Between the trimmed V and J ends, which lost 0 bases and 8 bases, there was a span of 8 bases. The CDR3 DNA follows: TGTGCCTGGAGTGTAGGAGCTGAGCCCCAGCATTTT. It encodes CAWSVGAEPQHF.

This clone was counted between two and nine times. The chain uses TRBV15 and TRBJ1-6; D is uncertain. Trimming pared 7 bases from V and 8 bases from J, leaving 18 bases between. This CDR3 region has 15 residues. Germline V lookup: CDR1 LNHNV, CDR2 YYDKDF (reference sequence). The CDR3 protein is CATIVVEGKDSPLHF. DNA of the CDR3: TGTGCCACCATCGTCGTTGAGGGCAAGGATTCACCCCTCCACTTT.

V usage is TRBV28 and J usage is TRBJ2-4; D uncertain. Germline V CDR1 and CDR2: MDHEN, SYDVKM. Trimming shortened V by 4 bases and J by 0 bases, and 10 bases separated the two germline ends. The CDR3 has 15 amino acids. The chain's CDR3 is CASSWQALAKNIQYF. The CDR3 coding sequence is TGTGCCAGCAGTTGGCAAGCCCTAGCCAAAAACATTCAGTACTTC.

The rearrangement links TRBV15 to TRBJ2-7, with TRBD1 matching 8 bases. The length of the CDR3 is 15 residues. Per germline, CDR1 LNHNV and CDR2 YYDKDF (reference sequence). V was pared by 0 bases and J by 4 bases, with 5 bases of the junction left unmatched. The CDR3 loop is CATSRDAGGIYEQYF. CDR3 sequence (DNA): TGTGCCACCAGCAGAGATGCAGGGGGCATTTACGAGCAGTACTTC.